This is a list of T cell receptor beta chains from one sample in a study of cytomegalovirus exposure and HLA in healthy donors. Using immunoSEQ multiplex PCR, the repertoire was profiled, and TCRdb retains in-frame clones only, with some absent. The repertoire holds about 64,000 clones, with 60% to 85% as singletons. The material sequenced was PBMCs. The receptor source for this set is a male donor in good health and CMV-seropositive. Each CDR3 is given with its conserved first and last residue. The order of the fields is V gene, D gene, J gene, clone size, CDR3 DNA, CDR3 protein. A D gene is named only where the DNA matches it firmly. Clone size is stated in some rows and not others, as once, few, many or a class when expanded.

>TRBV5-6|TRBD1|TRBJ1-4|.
TGTGCCAGCAGCTCCGGGACAGGGTATGTGAATGAAAAACTGTTTTTT
CASSSGTGYVNEKLFF
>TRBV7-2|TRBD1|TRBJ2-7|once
TGTGCCAGCAGCCTGGGACAGGGGATTTCCTACGAGCAGTACTTC
CASSLGQGISYEQYF
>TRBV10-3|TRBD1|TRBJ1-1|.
TGTGCCATCAGTGAACCGGGACAGGGAGTGGAAGCTTTCTTT
CAISEPGQGVEAFF
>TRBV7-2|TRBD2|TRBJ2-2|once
TGTGCCAGCAGCTTAGCGCGGGGACTAGCGGGGGGCACGAACACCGGGGAGCTGTTTTTT
CASSLARGLAGGTNTGELFF
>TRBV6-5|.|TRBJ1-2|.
TGTGCCAGCAGTACAGGAACAGGGTTGCAGGGCTACACCTTC
CASSTGTGLQGYTF
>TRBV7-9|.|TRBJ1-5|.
TGTGCCAGCAGCGCAGGAACTGGTAGCAATCAGCCCCAGCATTTT
CASSAGTGSNQPQHF
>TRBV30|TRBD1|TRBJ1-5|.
TGTGCCTGGAGTTTTCAGGGGGCGGCCAATCAGCCCCAGCATTTT
CAWSFQGAANQPQHF
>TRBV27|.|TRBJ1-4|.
TGTGCCAGCAGTTTGTATGCAACTAATGAAAAACTGTTTTTT
CASSLYATNEKLFF
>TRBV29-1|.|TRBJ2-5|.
TGCAGCGTTGGGGGAGCGGCCCAGACTCAAGAGACCCAGTACTTC
CSVGGAAQTQETQYF
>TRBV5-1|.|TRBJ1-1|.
TGCGCCAGCAGCTTGGAAGGAGTCACTGAAGCTTTCTTT
CASSLEGVTEAFF
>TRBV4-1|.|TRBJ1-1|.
TGCGCCAGCACCCCGGGGGGGATATGGAACACTGAAGCTTTCTTT
CASTPGGIWNTEAFF
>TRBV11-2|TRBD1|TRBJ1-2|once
TGTGCCAGCAGCTGGACCTCAGGGGGCTCTGTCTATGGCTACACCTTC
CASSWTSGGSVYGYTF
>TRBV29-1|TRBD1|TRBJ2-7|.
TGCAGCGTGGAGGGACAGGGGGAATACGAGCAGTACTTC
CSVEGQGEYEQYF
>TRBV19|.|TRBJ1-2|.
TGTGCCAGTAGTATGCTTCTCGAGGGAGGCGGCTACACCTTC
CASSMLLEGGGYTF
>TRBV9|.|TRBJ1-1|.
TGTGCCAGCAGCGTGTCCGGGACATTGAACACTGAAGCTTTCTTT
CASSVSGTLNTEAFF
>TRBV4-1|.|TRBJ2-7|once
TGCGCCAGCAGCCAACCACTGGTGGGTGGAGGAATCTCCTACGAGCAGTACTTC
CASSQPLVGGGISYEQYF
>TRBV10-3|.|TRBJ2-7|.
TGTGCCACTCACCAGGGATCCGACGAGCAGTACTTC
CATHQGSDEQYF
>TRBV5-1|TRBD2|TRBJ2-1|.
TGCGCCAGCGGGGGGACTAGCGAGTTCAATGAGCAGTTCTTC
CASGGTSEFNEQFF
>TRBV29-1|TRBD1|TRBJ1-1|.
TGCAGCGTATCCGGGACAGTGAACACTGAAGCTTTCTTT
CSVSGTVNTEAFF
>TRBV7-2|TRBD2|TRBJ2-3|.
TGTGCCAGCAGCGGAGGGGGGACTAGCGGGGGCCCCAGCACAGATACGCAGTATTTT
CASSGGGTSGGPSTDTQYF
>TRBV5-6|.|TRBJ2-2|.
TGTGCCAGCAGCCAGCGGGACAGGCCCTACACCGGGGAGCTGTTTTTT
CASSQRDRPYTGELFF
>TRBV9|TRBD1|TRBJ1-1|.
TGTGCCAGCAGCGCCAGGGACAGGGCCACTGAAGCTTTCTTT
CASSARDRATEAFF
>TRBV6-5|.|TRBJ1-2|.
TGTGCCAGCAGAGTAGGGCAGGGTAGCTATGGCTACACCTTC
CASRVGQGSYGYTF
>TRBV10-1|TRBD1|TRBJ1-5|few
TGCGCCAGCAGTGACCCGACAGGGCCCAATCAGCCCCAGCATTTT
CASSDPTGPNQPQHF
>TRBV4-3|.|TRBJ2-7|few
TGCGCCAGCAGCCAAGACCCCAGGTTCTACGAGCAGTACTTC
CASSQDPRFYEQYF
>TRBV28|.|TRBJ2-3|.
TGTGCCAGCTCCACAGGAGTCACAGATACGCAGTATTTT
CASSTGVTDTQYF
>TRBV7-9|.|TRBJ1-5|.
TGTGCCAGCAGCGCAGGGAATTCTGGCAATCAGCCCCAGCATTTT
CASSAGNSGNQPQHF
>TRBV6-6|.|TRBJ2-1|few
TGTGCCAGCAACCGAGACAGGAGCTCCTACAATGAGCAGTTCTTC
CASNRDRSSYNEQFF
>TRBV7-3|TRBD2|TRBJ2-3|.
TGTGCCAGCAGCTTAAAAGGACTAGCGGGGGGTTACCGCACAGATACGCAGTATTTT
CASSLKGLAGGYRTDTQYF
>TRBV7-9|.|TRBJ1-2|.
TGTGCCAGCAGCTTATATCAGACAGATAACTATGGCTACACCTTC
CASSLYQTDNYGYTF
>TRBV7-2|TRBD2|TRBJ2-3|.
TGTGCCAGCAGCTTAGCACGACTAGCGGGGGATACGTCAGATACGCAGTATTTT
CASSLARLAGDTSDTQYF
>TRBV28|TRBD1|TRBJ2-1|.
TGTGCCAGCAGTCCTTACCGGGACAGGGCGGGACGGAATGAGCAGTTCTTC
CASSPYRDRAGRNEQFF
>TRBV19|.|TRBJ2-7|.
TGTGCCAGTAGTAGTAAATCGGGACAACTTAACGAGCAGTACTTC
CASSSKSGQLNEQYF
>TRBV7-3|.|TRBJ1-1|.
TGTGCCAGCAGCTCTAACTGGGCCTCTGAAGCTTTCTTT
CASSSNWASEAFF
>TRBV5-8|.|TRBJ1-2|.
TGTGCCAGCAGTCAAACCCCGGGGGGCTATGGCTACACCTTC
CASSQTPGGYGYTF
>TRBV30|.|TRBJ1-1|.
TGTGCCTGGACGCTGAGGGTGGGTGAAGCTTTCTTT
CAWTLRVGEAFF
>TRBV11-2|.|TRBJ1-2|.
TGTGCCAGCAGCTTAGATCAACAGATTAACTATGGCTACACCTTC
CASSLDQQINYGYTF